This T cell receptor (beta chain) was obtained from a study of PD-1 blockade in classical Hodgkin lymphoma (dated by TCRdb to the early 2020s). At the level of the whole study: Nivolumab dosing was 3 mg/kg intravenously every 2 weeks, continuing until either disease progression or unacceptable toxicity. To define a peripheral blood immune signature of response to PD-1 blockade in classical Hodgkin lymphoma, the study combined TCR beta sequencing with CyTOF.

Points on this clone: There is no known antigen for this receptor. No base qualities exist here, and no much larger clone lies one base off it.

The Qiagen DNeasy kit was used to extract genomic DNA both from unsorted PBMCs and from the negatively selected CD4+ and CD8+ fractions. Amplification of TCR beta CDR3 regions was done by immunoSEQ multiplex PCR with primers that anneal to V and J segments. A synthetic immune receptor repertoire was used to minimize amplification bias, and any residual bias was removed computationally once sequencing was done. Processing in the source paper ran as follows. Repertoire diversity was quantified as the Shannon entropy index using custom Python scripts. Unsorted, CD4+ and CD8+ repertoires were analyzed separately, except for combined analyses in which CD4+ and CD8+ sequences were merged in silico. Clonal expansion was defined as at least a 2-fold frequency increase after treatment relative to C1D1, with a pseudocount of 0.5 for undetected baseline clones. Clones with 0 or 1 copy at C1D1 were classified as singleton clones, and clones with 2 or more copies were classified as non-singleton clones. Clones expanded in unsorted samples were annotated as CD4+, CD8+ or unknown by matching protein sequences in sorted samples from the same patient. Wilcoxon tests on paired samples were used to test changes in diversity from C1D1 to C4D1. Held by TCRdb, this immuneACCESS table contains in-frame sequences only and omits some clones. Under half of the omission traces to an unresolved V gene where checked; the cause of the rest is unknown. V, J and clone size are taken as reported in that table, and D and trimming were inferred from the DNA itself. The sample table contains 90,000 to 140,000 clones; only one count was recorded for roughly nine tenths of them. 15% to 20% of the sample lies in the top ten.

The germline V gene (reference sequence) specifies LNHDA as CDR1 and SQIVND as CDR2. Spanning cysteine to phenylalanine, the CDR3 consists of 12 amino acids. The only DNA kept is the CDR3, 36 bases in frame from the first base. V is pruned by 3 bases and J by 9 bases, leaving 2 bases of the junction without a gene match. Study-level results and caveats: The study covered only a single clinical trial cohort, and the causes of the repertoire differences, possibly disease activity or prior therapy, were still not defined. Newly diagnosed patients were reported to have lower baseline TCR diversity than healthy donors, and relapsed/refractory patients were reported to have lower baseline TCR diversity still. Lower diversity was observed in patients in whom nivolumab was started less than 1 year after ASCT, and these patients were excluded from later analyses so that confounding by immune reconstitution would be avoided. By C4D1, a significant rise was seen in CD4+ TCR diversity but not in CD8+ TCR diversity (p=0.0027 vs p=0.16), and the rise was most apparent among complete responders (p=0.02). Trial patients with a complete response had baseline diversity similar to that of newly diagnosed patients, while partial responders and progressors had significantly lower diversity.

What this sample's time point label stands for: cycle 4 day 1 (C4D1), after more than 5 weeks of nivolumab. Every trial patient had relapsed following autologous stem cell transplantation, and prior brentuximab vedotin exposure was what differed among cohorts A, B and C. The trial cohort included fewer than 65 patients with relapsed/refractory classical Hodgkin lymphoma, and each patient had a best overall response of complete response, partial response or progressive disease. Trial patients were treated with single-agent nivolumab in the multi-cohort phase II CheckMate 205 trial. An independent review committee assessed best overall response by applying the 2007 International Working Group response criteria. Trial PBMCs were collected immediately before nivolumab initiation (C1D1) and during therapy at cycle 2 day 1 and cycle 4 day 1. Peripheral blood was collected in 8 mL Vacutainer Cell Preparation Tubes, from which PBMCs were isolated by centrifugation and then cryopreserved.

In this chain, TRBV19 is recombined with TRBJ2-1, with 7 bases matching TRBD1. The sample in question was peripheral blood mononuclear cells (PBMCs), obtained before the fourth cycle of nivolumab. This TCR was sampled from a human donor with classical Hodgkin lymphoma. The DNA is as follows: TGTGCCAGTAGTATGGGACAGATTGAGCAGTTCTTC. It translates as CASSMGQIEQFF.